One sample yielded the 25 T cell receptor beta chains listed below, sequenced in a study of T cells after yellow fever vaccination. MiXCR was run by TCRdb on the 5' RACE reads, yielding one entry per CDR3 protein. In the table there are 620,000 or so distinct CDR3 sequences, 17% of which are singletons. The starting material was PBMCs, obtained 4 to 5 days after the first yellow fever vaccination. The receptors were gathered from a man between 18 and 29 years old who received the YFV17D yellow fever vaccine.

The V call is TRBV5-1, the J call TRBJ2-5, with 14 nucleotides matching TRBD2. V was pared by 4 bases and J by 4 bases, with 9 bases of the junction left unmatched. CDR3 length: 17 amino acids. Germline V gene lookup returns CDR1 SGHRS and CDR2 YFSETQ. CDR3 nucleotide sequence: TGCGCCAGCAGCCCTGGACTAGCGGGGGGCCTCGGAGAGACCCAGTACTTC. Its translation: CASSPGLAGGLGETQYF.

This chain links TRBV5-5 with TRBJ2-7, with a tentative D call TRBD1 (6 bases). V lost 2 bases and J 5 bases, leaving 20 bases between the germline ends. CDR1 SGHKS and CDR2 YYEKEE come from the germline V gene (reference sequence). The CDR3 covers 16 residues. The CDR3 region has the DNA TGTGCCAGCAGCTTCACTCTTGGGTCACAGGGTCACGAGCAGTACGTC. Residues: CASSFTLGSQGHEQYV.

This clonotype was picked up many times. CDR3: CASSFLGVEQYF. CDR3 DNA sequence: TGTGCCAGCAGTTTCTTGGGGGTCGAGCAGTACTTC. The chain has TRBV12-3 or TRBV12-4 and TRBJ2-7; the D gene could be TRBD1 or TRBD2 (5 bases each). Trimming removed 3 bases at V and 6 bases at J, with 9 bases between. This CDR3 comprises 12 residues.

The table lists this clonotype with a few counts. The chain uses TRBV5-1 and TRBJ2-7, with TRBD1 identical over 7 bases. The trim removed 7 bases at V and 2 bases at J, leaving 6 bases unmatched. The germline V gene has CDR1 SGHRS and CDR2 YFSETQ. The CDR3 covers 13 residues. The CDR3 spells CASATGPTYEQYV. CDR3 DNA sequence: TGCGCCAGCGCGACAGGGCCCACCTACGAGCAGTACGTC.

A few counts support this clonotype. The V call is TRBV5-1, the J call TRBJ2-3; 8 nucleotides match TRBD2. Germline V gene data show CDR1 as SGHRS and CDR2 as YFSETQ. This CDR3 comprises 18 residues. The trim removed 1 base at V and 2 bases at J, leaving 12 bases unmatched. The CDR3 DNA is TGCGCCAGCAGCTTGTTTTATTCGGGAGGGAGAGACACAGATACGCAGTATTTT. It codes for CASSLFYSGGRDTDTQYF.

This clonotype came up many times. The chain recombines TRBV5-1 with TRBJ1-5, with unresolved D. The CDR3 contains 13 residues. V gave up 0 bases and J gave up 6 bases, with 7 bases separating them. Germline loops: CDR1 SGHRS, CDR2 YFSETQ. The CDR3 nucleotides are TGCGCCAGCAGCTTGGACGGTTTTCAGCCCCAGCATTTT. This sequence encodes CASSLDGFQPQHF.

A few counts support this clonotype. The V call is TRBV4-3, the J call TRBJ2-1; D is uncertain. Germline loops: CDR1 LGHNA, CDR2 YSLEER. This CDR3 region has 16 residues. V was clipped by 1 base and J by 4 bases, with 14 bases between them. For the CDR3, the DNA is TGCGCCAGCAGCCAAGCGGACCTTAATGCATACAATGAGCAGTTCTTC. It translates to CASSQADLNAYNEQFF.

This clonotype appeared a few times. The chain links TRBV19 to TRBJ2-3; possible D gene TRBD1, 6 bases. Germline V gene lookup returns CDR1 LNHDA and CDR2 SQIVND (reference sequence). The CDR3 covers 15 residues. The V gene lost 4 bases and the J gene lost 4 bases, with 15 bases spanning the gap. CDR3 sequence reads: CASSSLQGAADTQYF. CDR3 in DNA: TGTGCCAGTAGTAGTCTACAGGGTGCGGCAGATACGCAGTATTTT.

There are a few counts of this clonotype. The chain links TRBV6-5 to TRBJ1-2, with 8 bases aligning to TRBD1. Germline V lookup: CDR1 MNHEY, CDR2 SVGAGI. V was pared by 0 bases and J by 2 bases, with 2 bases of the junction left unmatched. The CDR3 sequence is 15 residues long. The CDR3 reads CASSYSRQGNYGYTF. DNA of the CDR3: TGTGCCAGCAGTTACTCCCGACAGGGGAACTATGGCTACACCTTC.

This clonotype was seen a handful of times. The chain joins TRBV12-3 or TRBV12-4 to TRBJ1-1; TRBD1 is a possible D gene (5 bases). CDR3 length: 13 amino acids. The ends were cut back, 7 bases at V and 8 bases at J, with 17 bases in the middle. The CDR3 is CASTPQSGGEAFF. DNA of the CDR3: TGTGCCAGCACTCCTCAAAGTGGGGGAGAAGCTTTCTTT.

This clonotype was counted only a few times. The chain links TRBV9 to TRBJ1-3; the match to TRBD1 covers 8 bases. This CDR3 is 17 amino acids long. The germline gives CDR1 SGDLS, CDR2 YYNGEE. The J segment lost 1 base and the V segment lost 4 bases, leaving 10 bases of the junction unmatched. The DNA of the CDR3 is TGTGCCAGCAGCCCACGACAGGGGTCTCGGTCTGGAAACACCATATATTTT. It translates to CASSPRQGSRSGNTIYF.

The chain links TRBV2 to TRBJ2-6, with D perhaps given as TRBD1 or TRBD2 (5 bases each). In germline, CDR1 is SNHLY, CDR2 FYNNEI. V gave up 3 bases and J gave up 0 bases, with 6 bases separating them. This CDR3 spans 15 amino acids. The CDR3 DNA reads TGTGCCAGCAGTGAGGGACGCTCTGGGGCCAACGTCCTGACTTTC. Protein: CASSEGRSGANVLTF.

This clonotype appeared a few times. The chain recombines TRBV6-2 or TRBV6-3 with TRBJ2-5; D is unclear. Trimming cost V 2 bases and J 7 bases, with 11 bases left between them. Germline lookup yields CDR1 MNHEY and CDR2 SVGEGT. This CDR3 spans 13 amino acids. CDR3 amino acids: CASSYDQPGTQYF. In DNA form, the CDR3 reads TGTGCCAGCAGTTACGACCAGCCGGGGACCCAGTACTTC.

This clonotype was seen at least ten times. The chain couples TRBV20-1 to TRBJ2-3, with D possibly TRBD1 on 5 matching bases. CDR3 length equals 12 residues. V gave up 7 bases and J gave up 2 bases, with 10 bases separating them. Germline-derived CDR1 and CDR2 are DFQATT and SNEGSKA (reference sequence). The CDR3 nucleotides read TGCAGTGTACCGACAGCCACAGATACGCAGTATTTT. As protein: CSVPTATDTQYF.

The rearrangement uses TRBV28 and TRBJ2-7, with TRBD2 matching 8 bases. The CDR3 length is 14 residues. The V segment lost 5 bases and the J segment 4 bases; nucleotides outside the gene matches: 7. CDR1 is MDHEN, CDR2 SYDVKM, per germline. CDR3 region: CASSTSTSGYEQYV. The CDR3 region has the DNA TGTGCCAGCAGTACCTCTACTAGCGGATACGAGCAGTACGTC.

This clonotype was picked up a small number of times. V usage is TRBV6-2 or TRBV6-3 and J usage is TRBJ2-1; TRBD2 agrees at 11 bases. With 2 bases clipped from V and 8 bases from J, the junction kept 8 bases outside the gene matches. This CDR3 is 16 amino acids long. Germline loops: CDR1 MNHEY, CDR2 SVGEGT. CDR3 DNA: TGTGCCAGCAGTTACAGCCTAGCGGGGGGAATCGATGAGCAGTTCTTC. Protein: CASSYSLAGGIDEQFF.

The chain joins TRBV4-3 to TRBJ1-6; 8 nucleotides match TRBD1. CDR3 size: 15 residues. The germline CDR1 and CDR2 sequences are LGHNA and YSLEER. V was clipped by 2 bases and J by 8 bases; unmatched bases: 5. This chain's CDR3 is CASSQNRGLYSPLHF. In DNA, the CDR3 is TGCGCCAGCAGCCAAAACAGGGGGTTATATTCACCCCTCCACTTT.

The chain joins TRBV7-9 to TRBJ1-1, with a weak D call TRBD1 (6 bases). The CDR3 consists of 16 residues. Trimming shortened V by 4 bases and J by 0 bases, and 15 bases separated the two germline ends. Germline lookup yields CDR1 SEHNR and CDR2 FQNEAQ (reference sequence). DNA of the CDR3: TGTGCCAGCAGCTGGCGGGGGGCGGCCATGAACACTGAAGCTTTCTTT. Translating it yields CASSWRGAAMNTEAFF.

J is TRBJ2-3 and V is TRBV13; 10 bases map to TRBD2. The CDR3 is 16 amino acids. The germline V gene has CDR1 PRHDT and CDR2 FYEKMQ (reference sequence). Losses at the gene ends were 5 bases for V and 3 bases for J; bases not matched to a gene: 8. The CDR3 sequence: CASSQSGGARTDTQYF. Here the CDR3 DNA reads TGTGCCAGCAGCCAAAGCGGGGGGGCCAGAACAGATACGCAGTATTTT.

V and J are TRBV4-3 and TRBJ1-3; D may be TRBD1 (5 bases). Germline V gene sequence: CDR1 LGHNA, CDR2 YSLEER. Trimming pared 4 bases from V and 2 bases from J, leaving 18 bases between. There are 17 residues in the CDR3. DNA of the CDR3: TGCGCCAGCAGCCTCGCCAATTGGGGGGAGGCTGGAAACACCATATATTTT. Translated, it gives CASSLANWGEAGNTIYF.

This clonotype was detected only a few times. The chain is built from TRBV6-1 and TRBJ1-5; D is ambiguous. Germline lookup yields CDR1 MNHNS and CDR2 SASEGT. The CDR3 is 15 amino acids. V was pared by 1 base and J by 0 bases, with 7 bases between. DNA for the CDR3: TGTGCCAGCAGTGAAGGGCAGTATAGCAATCAGCCCCAGCATTTT. It yields the protein CASSEGQYSNQPQHF.

This clonotype was picked up a small number of times. The chain employs TRBV7-3 and TRBJ2-1; D possibly corresponds to TRBD2 (6 bases). CDR1 and CDR2 (germline): SGHTA, FQGTGA. The CDR3 consists of 16 residues. Trimming took 10 bases from V and 0 from J, leaving 19 bases between them. CDR3 sequence reads: CATGTDYWSSYNEQFF. The CDR3 region has the DNA TGTGCCACCGGTACGGACTACTGGAGCTCCTACAATGAGCAGTTCTTC.

The V gene is TRBV29-1, the J gene TRBJ1-2; TRBD1 is a possible D gene (6 bases). The CDR3 covers 12 residues. Germline V gene sequence: CDR1 SQVTM, CDR2 ANQGSEA. The V gene lost 4 bases and the J gene lost 6 bases, with 12 bases spanning the gap. The CDR3 is CSVGAQGDGYTF. In DNA, the CDR3 is TGCAGCGTTGGGGCACAGGGCGATGGCTACACCTTC.

This clonotype was found a few times. This chain joins TRBV6-5 and TRBJ2-7, with D possibly called TRBD1 or TRBD2 (6 bases each). Germline V gene lookup returns CDR1 MNHEY and CDR2 SVGAGI. This CDR3 has 16 residues. Deletions cut 2 bases from V and 4 bases from J, with 18 bases between. In nucleotides, the CDR3 is TGTGCCAGCAGTTACCCGGGGGCAGAGCCCTTTTACGAGCAGTACGTC. The encoded protein is CASSYPGAEPFYEQYV.

There are a few counts of this clonotype. This chain connects TRBV6-1 to TRBJ1-1, with 10 nucleotides matching TRBD1. The CDR3 is made up of 15 amino acids. Trimming at V came to 3 bases and at J to 1 base, leaving 2 bases not matched to a gene. Germline V CDR1 and CDR2: MNHNS, SASEGT. The CDR3 is CASSETGGKNTEAFF. The CDR3 DNA sequence: TGTGCCAGCAGTGAGACAGGGGGCAAGAACACTGAAGCTTTCTTT.